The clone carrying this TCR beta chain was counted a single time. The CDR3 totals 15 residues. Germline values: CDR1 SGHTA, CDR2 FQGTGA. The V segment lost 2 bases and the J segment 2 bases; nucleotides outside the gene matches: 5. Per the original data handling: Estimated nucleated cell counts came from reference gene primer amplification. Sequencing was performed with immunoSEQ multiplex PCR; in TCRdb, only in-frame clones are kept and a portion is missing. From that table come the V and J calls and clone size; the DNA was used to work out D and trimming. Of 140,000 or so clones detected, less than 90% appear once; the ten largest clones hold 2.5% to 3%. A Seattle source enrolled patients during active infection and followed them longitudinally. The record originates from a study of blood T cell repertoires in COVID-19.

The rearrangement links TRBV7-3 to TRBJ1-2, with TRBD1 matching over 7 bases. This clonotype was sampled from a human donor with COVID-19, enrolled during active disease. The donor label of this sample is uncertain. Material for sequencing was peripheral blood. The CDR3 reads CASSLEGTVNYGYTF. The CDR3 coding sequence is TGTGCCAGCAGCTTAGAAGGGACAGTCAACTATGGCTACACCTTC.